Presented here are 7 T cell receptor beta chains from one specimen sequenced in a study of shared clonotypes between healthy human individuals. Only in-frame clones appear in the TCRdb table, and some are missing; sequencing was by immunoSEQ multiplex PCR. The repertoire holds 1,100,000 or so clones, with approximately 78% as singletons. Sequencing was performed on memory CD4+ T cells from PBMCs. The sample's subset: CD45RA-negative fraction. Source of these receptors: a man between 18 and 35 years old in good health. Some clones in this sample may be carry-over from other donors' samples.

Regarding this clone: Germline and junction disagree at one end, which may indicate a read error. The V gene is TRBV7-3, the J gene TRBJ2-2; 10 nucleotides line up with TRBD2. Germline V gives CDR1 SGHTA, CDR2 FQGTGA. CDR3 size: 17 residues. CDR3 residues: CVSSFGPSGSPTGELFF. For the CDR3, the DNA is TGTGTCAGCAGCTTCGGGCCTAGCGGGAGCCCAACCGGGGAGCTGTTTTTT.

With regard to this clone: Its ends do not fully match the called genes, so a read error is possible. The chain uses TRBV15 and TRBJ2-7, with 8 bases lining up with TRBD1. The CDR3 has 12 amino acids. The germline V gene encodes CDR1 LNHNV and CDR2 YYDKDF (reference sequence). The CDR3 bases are TGTGCCACCAGCAGAGACAGGGGGCCTTTGCACTTC. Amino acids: CATSRDRGPLHF.

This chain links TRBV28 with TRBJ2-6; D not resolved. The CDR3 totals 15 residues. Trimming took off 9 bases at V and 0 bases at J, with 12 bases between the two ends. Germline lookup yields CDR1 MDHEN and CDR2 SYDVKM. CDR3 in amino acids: CASLPLGSGANVLTF. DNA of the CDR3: TGTGCCAGTTTACCCCTGGGCTCTGGGGCCAACGTCCTGACTTTC.

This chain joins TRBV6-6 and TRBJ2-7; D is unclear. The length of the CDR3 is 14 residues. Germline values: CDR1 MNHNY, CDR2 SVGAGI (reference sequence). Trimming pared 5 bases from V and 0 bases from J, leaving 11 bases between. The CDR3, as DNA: TGTGCCAGCAGTAACACGGCGAGCTCCTACGAGCAGTACTTC. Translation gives CASSNTASSYEQYF.

The CDR3 DNA is TGTGCCAGCAGCCCGGGGGCCGGAAGCACAGATACGCAGTATTTT. Translated, it gives CASSPGAGSTDTQYF. This rearrangement joins TRBV7-8 to TRBJ2-3; TRBD1 or TRBD2 may be the D gene (6 bases each). The V and J ends lost 5 bases and 0 bases respectively, with 12 bases between them. This CDR3 is 15 amino acids long. The V gene's germline CDR1 is SGHVS and CDR2 FQNEAQ.

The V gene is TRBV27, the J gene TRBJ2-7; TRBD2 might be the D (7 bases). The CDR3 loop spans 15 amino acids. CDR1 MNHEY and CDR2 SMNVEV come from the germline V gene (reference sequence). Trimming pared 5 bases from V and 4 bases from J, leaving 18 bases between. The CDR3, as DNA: TGTGCCAGCAGTACGGGGGGCAATGGTGTGTACGAGCAGTACTTC. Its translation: CASSTGGNGVYEQYF.

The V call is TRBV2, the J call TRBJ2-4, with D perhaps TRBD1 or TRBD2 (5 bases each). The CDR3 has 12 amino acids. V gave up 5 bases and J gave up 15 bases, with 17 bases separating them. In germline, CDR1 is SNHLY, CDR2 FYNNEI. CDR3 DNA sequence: TGTGCCAGCAGTTTATTCGAGGGGCTTTGGTACTTC. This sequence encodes CASSLFEGLWYF.